One sample yielded the 22 T cell receptor beta chains listed below, sequenced in a study of beta chain features in type 1 diabetes (dated by TCRdb to 2017 to 2018). The method was the immunoSEQ multiplex PCR assay. The High Capacity cDNA Reverse Transcription Kit was used to reverse transcribe all of the isolated RNA, meaning that expressed TCRB transcripts were what got sequenced. TCRdb provides this immuneACCESS table in a form limited to in-frame rearrangements. Some clones are lacking; in checked studies, under half of them reflect an unresolved V gene, and why the rest are absent is not known. Recorded for this sample are fewer than 250,000 clones; around 68% of them occurred a single time. Jointly, the top ten make up around 0.057% of the sample. What was sequenced was naive CD4+ T cells from blood. The cell subset or site label on this specimen signifies: true naive CD4+ T cells. The receptors stem from a man aged 25 to 40 in good health.

A note on this clone: Different DNA sequences within this sample yield the same CDR3. This sequence joins TRBV29-1 and TRBJ2-1, with 10 nucleotides matching TRBD2. CDR3 length equals 13 residues. The germline CDR1 and CDR2 sequences are SQVTM and ANQGSEA. J was trimmed by 2 bases and V by 5 bases; bases with no gene match: 0. The chain's CDR3 is CSVSGRAYNEQFF. The CDR3 nucleotides read TGCAGCGTTAGCGGGAGGGCCTACAATGAGCAGTTCTTC.

The V and J genes are TRBV7-2 and TRBJ2-3; 13 nucleotides line up with TRBD2. The CDR3 has 15 amino acids. V gave up 7 bases and J gave up 5 bases; unmatched junction bases: 6. In germline, CDR1 is SGHTA, CDR2 FQGNSA. The DNA for the CDR3 is TGTGCCAGCAACCCACTAGCGGGAGGGCAAGATACGCAGTATTTT. It codes for CASNPLAGGQDTQYF.

The V gene is TRBV30, the J gene TRBJ1-2; D not certain. Germline V gene data show CDR1 as GTSNPN and CDR2 as SVGIG (reference sequence). The CDR3 has 15 amino acids. V was cut by 4 bases and J by 5 bases, with 20 bases left in between. In DNA, the CDR3 is TGTGCCTGGAACGTTAGGGAAAAGGCGGCGTATGGCTACACCTTC. Protein: CAWNVREKAAYGYTF.

The CDR3 spells CASSLGSYTDTQYF. In DNA form, the CDR3 reads TGCGCCAGCAGCTTGGGCTCTTACACAGATACGCAGTATTTT. V and J are TRBV5-1 and TRBJ2-3; D unresolved. Trimming removed 0 bases from V and 2 bases from J, with 7 bases in between. This CDR3 comprises 14 residues. Germline CDR1 and CDR2: SGHRS and YFSETQ.

The chain carries TRBV29-1 and TRBJ2-3, with D tentatively TRBD1 (6 bases). CDR1 and CDR2 from the germline V gene are SQVTM and ANQGSEA. The CDR3 is 14 amino acids. V shed 3 bases and J shed 1 base, with 11 bases lying between them. The CDR3 spells CSVDSHRGTDTQYF. The CDR3 nucleotides read TGCAGCGTTGATAGTCACAGGGGCACAGATACGCAGTATTTT.

V and J are TRBV7-9 and TRBJ1-5, with D perhaps matching TRBD1 (6 bases). The CDR3 runs to 13 residues. The V gene's germline CDR1 is SEHNR and CDR2 FQNEAQ (reference sequence). Trimming shortened V by 4 bases and J by 9 bases, and 13 bases separated the two germline ends. CDR3 DNA: TGTGCCAGCAGCTCACTGACAGGTCCGCCCCAGCATTTT. Translated, it gives CASSSLTGPPQHF.

The J gene is TRBJ1-6, the V gene TRBV30, with D tentatively TRBD1 (5 bases). The V end lost 4 bases, the J end lost 0 bases, and 13 bases lay between the germline ends. This CDR3 has 16 amino acids. Germline loops: CDR1 GTSNPN, CDR2 SVGIG (reference sequence). The CDR3 loop reads CAWKGTFSSYNSPLHF. The CDR3 DNA reads as TGTGCCTGGAAAGGGACGTTTAGCTCCTATAATTCACCCCTCCACTTT.

V is TRBV28 and J is TRBJ2-4; the match to TRBD1 covers 8 bases. Germline V gene sequence: CDR1 MDHEN, CDR2 SYDVKM. V was pared by 5 bases and J by 6 bases, with 9 bases of the junction left unmatched. The CDR3 covers 15 residues. The CDR3, as DNA: TGTGCCAGCAGTAGATCGGACAGGGCACTAAACATTCAGTACTTC. Protein sequence: CASSRSDRALNIQYF.

In DNA, the CDR3 is TGCAGCGTTGACAGGCAGGCCCTGAACACTGAAGCTTTCTTT. It encodes CSVDRQALNTEAFF. The rearrangement links TRBV29-1 to TRBJ1-1; D gene unclear. Trimming left V 3 bases short and J 0 bases short, with 11 bases between. Germline CDR1 SQVTM, CDR2 ANQGSEA. The CDR3 is 14 residues long. Together with reference TRBV29-1 and TRBJ1-1, the CDR3 gives the full variable domain: SAVISQKPSRDICQRGTSLTIQCQVDSQVTMMFWYRQQPGQSLTLIATANQGSEATYESGFVIDKFPISRPNLTFSTLTVSNMSPEDSSIYLCSVDRQALNTEAFFGQGTRLTVV.

This sequence joins TRBV7-2 and TRBJ2-3; TRBD2 is a possible D gene (5 bases). This CDR3 contains 15 residues. Trimming took off 5 bases at V and 6 bases at J, with 18 bases between the two ends. Germline CDR1 and CDR2: SGHTA and FQGNSA. In nucleotides, the CDR3 is TGTGCCAGCAGCGAGGGCCCCAAGTCCGGGGATACGCAGTATTTT. Amino acids: CASSEGPKSGDTQYF.

This clone was counted between two and nine times. Other DNA sequences in the sample encode the same CDR3. The chain employs TRBV20-1 and TRBJ2-5, with D unclear. Germline V gene sequence: CDR1 DFQATT, CDR2 SNEGSKA (reference sequence). V shed 0 bases and J shed 4 bases, with 3 bases lying between them. The length of the CDR3 is 11 residues. Here the CDR3 DNA reads TGCAGTGCTAGAGATCCAGAGACCCAGTACTTC. Translated: CSARDPETQYF.

CDR3 amino acids: CASSLWQYYGYTF. For the CDR3, the DNA is TGTGCCAGCAGTTTATGGCAGTACTATGGCTACACCTTC. The rearrangement joins TRBV28 to TRBJ1-2; D is undetermined. From germline, CDR1 is MDHEN and CDR2 SYDVKM. The CDR3 is 13 residues long. The germline V and J ends were trimmed by 0 bases and 3 bases, with 5 bases remaining between them.

The rearrangement uses TRBV9 and TRBJ2-1; tentatively, D is TRBD2 (6 bases). Germline assignment: CDR1 SGDLS and CDR2 YYNGEE. Trimming stripped 0 bases from V and 13 bases from J, with 17 bases between. The CDR3 consists of 14 residues. The DNA of the CDR3 is TGTGCCAGCAGCGTAGGATTTAGCGGCTGGATACAGTTCTTC. Protein product: CASSVGFSGWIQFF.

The CDR3 spells CASSEGGANTGELFF. Here the CDR3 DNA reads TGTGCCAGCAGTGAAGGCGGGGCGAACACCGGGGAGCTGTTTTTT. The chain has TRBV25-1 and TRBJ2-2, with D possibly TRBD2 on 6 matching bases. CDR1 and CDR2 from the germline V gene are MGHDK and SYGVNS. Trimming removed 2 bases at V and 0 bases at J, with 7 bases between. The CDR3 sequence is 15 residues long. The complete variable domain, with remaining parts taken from reference TRBV25-1 and TRBJ2-2, reads EADIYQTPRYLVIGTGKKITLECSQTMGHDKMYWYQQDPGMELHLIHYSYGVNSTEKGDLSSESTVSRIRTEHFPLTLESARPSHTSQYLCASSEGGANTGELFFGEGSRLTVL.

The chain couples TRBV30 to TRBJ2-7, with a possible D match to TRBD1 (6 bases). The CDR3 runs to 13 residues. Trimming removed 1 base at V and 2 bases at J, with 9 bases between. The germline CDR1 and CDR2 sequences are GTSNPN and SVGIG (reference sequence). The CDR3 here is CAWSEGDTYEQYF. The CDR3 DNA follows: TGTGCCTGGAGTGAAGGGGACACCTACGAGCAGTACTTC.

The rearrangement links TRBV20-1 to TRBJ2-7, with 9 bases matching TRBD1. The trim removed 6 bases at V and 11 bases at J, leaving 5 bases unmatched. CDR3 size: 10 residues. Germline V gene data show CDR1 as DFQATT and CDR2 as SNEGSKA (reference sequence). CDR3 DNA sequence: TGCAGTGCAGGTTGGGACAGGGAGTACTTC. Translation gives CSAGWDREYF.

The V call is TRBV9, the J call TRBJ2-3, with a possible D match to TRBD2 (6 bases). CDR1 and CDR2 (germline): SGDLS, YYNGEE. This CDR3 is built from 15 residues. V was pared by 0 bases and J by 2 bases, with 10 bases between. CDR3 sequence reads: CASSVAAGNTDTQYF. As DNA, the CDR3 is TGTGCCAGCAGCGTAGCGGCGGGGAACACAGATACGCAGTATTTT.

This rearrangement joins TRBV13 to TRBJ2-7; 9 positions match TRBD2. With V trimmed by 8 bases and J by 4 bases, 9 bases remained unmatched. The CDR3 extends over 14 amino acids. Per germline, CDR1 PRHDT and CDR2 FYEKMQ (reference sequence). CDR3: CASGLAGDTYEQYF. The CDR3 DNA follows: TGTGCCAGCGGGTTAGCGGGAGACACTTACGAGCAGTACTTC.

V and J are TRBV29-1 and TRBJ2-1; D perhaps matches TRBD2 (5 bases). This CDR3 is 13 amino acids long. Germline CDR1 is SQVTM and CDR2 is ANQGSEA. The V end lost 6 bases, the J end lost 3 bases, and 12 bases lay between the germline ends. CDR3: CSVRGIHYNEQFF. CDR3 nucleotide sequence: TGCAGCGTCCGGGGTATACACTACAATGAGCAGTTCTTC.

The V and J genes are TRBV5-6 and TRBJ1-2; D ambiguous. The germline V gene encodes CDR1 SGHDT and CDR2 YYEEEE. This CDR3 has 13 residues. Trimming removed 0 bases at V and 2 bases at J, with 5 bases between. The CDR3 DNA is TGTGCCAGCAGCTTGGTGGGAAACTATGGCTACACCTTC. This encodes CASSLVGNYGYTF.

This clone has only a few counts. This chain links TRBV29-1 with TRBJ2-5, with a tentative D call TRBD2 (6 bases). The CDR3 has 11 amino acids. V gave up 7 bases and J gave up 2 bases, with 8 bases separating them. Looked up from germline, CDR1 is SQVTM and CDR2 is ANQGSEA. For the CDR3, the DNA is TGCAGCGCGGGGACTCAAGAGACCCAGTACTTC. Translating gives CSAGTQETQYF.

This chain links TRBV30 with TRBJ1-2; possible D gene TRBD1, 5 bases. Germline CDR1 reads GTSNPN; CDR2 reads SVGIG (reference sequence). V was shortened by 0 bases and J by 2 bases, with 16 bases between the two germline ends. This CDR3 has 16 amino acids. The CDR3 DNA reads TGTGCCTGGAGTGTACCCGGAAGACAGAACAACTATGGCTACACCTTC. As protein: CAWSVPGRQNNYGYTF.